This record looks at one TCR beta chain sequence and its context. CDR3 size: 14 residues. Trimming pared 2 bases from V and 4 bases from J, leaving 10 bases between. CDR1 is SGHTA and CDR2 is FQGNSA in the germline V gene. Libraries were prepared by immunoSEQ multiplex PCR; TCRdb keeps only in-frame clonotypes and omits some of them. In the table there are more than 250,000 clones, approximately 85% of which are singletons. This specimen belongs to a study of blood T cell repertoires in COVID-19. Study as a whole: T cells, B-cell-depleted T cells, or PBMCs provided the cDNA or gDNA that served as material.

This chain uses TRBV7-2 with TRBJ2-3; no clear D gene. The sample taken for sequencing was peripheral blood. The clonotype originates from a man in his fifties with active or convalescent COVID-19. This chain's CDR3 is CASSLPGFADTQYF. CDR3 nucleotides: TGTGCCAGCAGCTTACCAGGTTTTGCAGATACGCAGTATTTT. Supplemented by reference TRBV7-2 and TRBJ2-3, the full variable domain reads GAGVSQSPSNKVTEKGKDVELRCDPISGHTALYWYRQSLGQGLEFLIYFQGNSAPDKSGLPSDRFSAERTGGSVSTLTIQRTQQEDSAVYLCASSLPGFADTQYFGPGTRLTVL.